The 32 T cell receptor beta chains reported below all come from one sample, sequenced in a study of vaccination effects on CD4 cells after COVID-19. In the ViraFEST assay, antigen-specific CD4+ clonotypes were identified by expansion after peptide-pool stimulation. With approximately ten days of culture completed, CD4+ T cells were isolated. Their target antigens are unknown. Sequencing used immunoSEQ multiplex PCR; TCRdb keeps in-frame clones, though not all of them. This table holds more than 25,000 clones, roughly two thirds found once. This material consisted of CD4+ T cells from PBMCs cultured with HCoV-229E spike peptides, taken before COVID-19 vaccination. The origin of the receptors is a human donor who received a COVID-19 vaccine.

V is TRBV7-6 and J is TRBJ1-6; TRBD1 is a possible D gene (6 bases). CDR1 is SGHVS, CDR2 FNYEAQ, per germline. This CDR3 spans 17 amino acids. Trimming stripped 4 bases from V and 3 bases from J, with 16 bases between. The CDR3 DNA is TGTGCCAGCAGCTCTACCCCACAGGGCCTCTATAATTCACCCCTCCACTTT. It encodes CASSSTPQGLYNSPLHF.

This clone has just a few counts. The chain has TRBV4-1 and TRBJ1-5, with D tentatively TRBD1 (6 bases). V was clipped by 3 bases and J by 9 bases, with 21 bases between them. The CDR3 extends over 16 amino acids. Germline values: CDR1 MGHRA, CDR2 YSYEKL. CDR3: CASSQIRGTGNGPQHF. CDR3 DNA sequence: TGCGCCAGCAGCCAGATTAGGGGGACCGGGAATGGGCCCCAGCATTTT.

The rearrangement links TRBV5-4 to TRBJ2-6, with D tentatively TRBD2 (5 bases). Germline V lookup: CDR1 SGHNT, CDR2 YYREEE (reference sequence). Trimming took 4 bases from V and 0 from J, leaving 11 bases between them. The CDR3 is 16 residues long. This CDR3 is CASSPGRGSGANVLTF. Here the CDR3 DNA reads TGTGCCAGCAGCCCAGGACGGGGCTCTGGGGCCAACGTCCTGACTTTC.

V gene TRBV28 combines with J gene TRBJ1-6; D possibly corresponds to TRBD1 (6 bases). CDR1 and CDR2 (germline): MDHEN, SYDVKM. The CDR3 has 16 amino acids. Trimming left V 5 bases short and J 4 bases short, with 15 bases between. CDR3 sequence: CASSLTRQGYNSPLHF. The CDR3 DNA reads TGTGCCAGCAGTCTAACACGCCAGGGGTATAATTCACCCCTCCACTTT. Full variable domain (rest looked up from reference TRBV28 and TRBJ1-6): DVKVTQSSRYLVKRTGEKVFLECVQDMDHENMFWYRQDPGLGLRLIYFSYDVKMKEKGDIPEGYSVSREKKERFSLILESASTNQTSMYLCASSLTRQGYNSPLHFGNGTRLTVT.

The chain links TRBV3-1 (or the pseudogene TRBV3-2) to TRBJ1-1; no definite D call. This CDR3 has 12 residues. Germline V gene lookup returns CDR1 LGHDT and CDR2 YNNKEL (reference sequence). V lost 6 bases to trimming and J lost 7 bases, with 12 bases between them. The chain's CDR3 is CASSFNRVEAFF. The CDR3 coding sequence is TGTGCCAGCAGTTTTAACCGGGTTGAAGCTTTCTTT.

The chain couples TRBV19 to TRBJ2-5; 7 nucleotides match TRBD2. The germline gives CDR1 LNHDA, CDR2 SQIVND (reference sequence). J was trimmed by 0 bases and V by 5 bases; bases with no gene match: 12. CDR3 length equals 17 residues. The CDR3 sequence is CASSGPSWGGDQETQYF. The CDR3 DNA sequence: TGTGCCAGTAGTGGGCCTAGTTGGGGGGGGGACCAAGAGACCCAGTACTTC.

V is TRBV14 and J is TRBJ1-3, with D maybe TRBD1 (5 bases). Germline V lookup: CDR1 SGHDN, CDR2 FVKESK. This CDR3 contains 16 residues. V lost 4 bases, J lost 0 bases, and 13 bases lay in between. In DNA form, the CDR3 reads TGTGCCAGCAGCCCTCTCGGGACCATCTCTGGAAACACCATATATTTT. Amino acid sequence: CASSPLGTISGNTIYF.

This clone has a single count. This chain uses TRBV12-3 or TRBV12-4 with TRBJ1-4; D not resolved. V was cut by 3 bases and J by 8 bases, with 10 bases left in between. The CDR3 extends over 13 amino acids. The CDR3 region is CASSFGKMEKLFF. CDR3 coding DNA: TGTGCCAGCAGTTTCGGGAAGATGGAAAAACTGTTTTTT.

In its sample, this clone was seen a few times. V gene TRBV28 combines with J gene TRBJ1-2; 7 bases are shared with TRBD1. Trimming removed 8 bases from V and 4 bases from J; junction bases left unmatched: 10. There are 14 residues in the CDR3. Germline V gene sequence: CDR1 MDHEN, CDR2 SYDVKM. The CDR3 bases are TGTGCCAGCTCCCTTCTTACAGGGGCCTATGGCTACACCTTC. This codes for CASSLLTGAYGYTF.

This clone was counted between two and nine times. This chain connects TRBV29-1 to TRBJ1-1; TRBD1 is a possible D gene (5 bases). Trimming removed 5 bases at V and 3 bases at J, with 7 bases between. The germline V gene has CDR1 SQVTM and CDR2 ANQGSEA. CDR3 length equals 11 residues. CDR3 protein: CSVSRDTEAFF. CDR3 in DNA: TGCAGCGTTTCCAGGGACACTGAAGCTTTCTTT.

The rearrangement uses TRBV7-2 and TRBJ2-3, with D tentatively TRBD1 (5 bases). The CDR3 spans 18 residues. From germline, CDR1 is SGHTA and CDR2 FQGNSA. V gave up 2 bases and J gave up 0 bases, with 18 bases separating them. The CDR3 nucleotides are TGTGCCAGCAGCTTAAGCCGGACAAGGGCGACTAGCACAGATACGCAGTATTTT. This translates into CASSLSRTRATSTDTQYF. Complete variable domain (other parts from reference TRBV7-2 and TRBJ2-3): GAGVSQSPSNKVTEKGKDVELRCDPISGHTALYWYRQSLGQGLEFLIYFQGNSAPDKSGLPSDRFSAERTGGSVSTLTIQRTQQEDSAVYLCASSLSRTRATSTDTQYFGPGTRLTVL.

The genes are TRBV10-3 and TRBJ1-2, with 7 nucleotides matching TRBD1. CDR1 ENHRY and CDR2 SYGVKD come from the germline V gene. Trimming cost V 10 bases and J 3 bases; bases outside gene matches: 11. This CDR3 contains 14 residues. Written as DNA, the CDR3 is TGTGCCAGCCTACCGCGGACAGGCTACTATGGCTACACCTTC. Translated, it gives CASLPRTGYYGYTF.

This clone was observed a single time. The chain has TRBV24-1 and TRBJ2-1, with 13 nucleotides matching TRBD2. This CDR3 region has 16 residues. CDR1 is KGHDR and CDR2 is SFDVKD in the germline V gene. Losses at the gene ends were 4 bases for V and 2 bases for J; bases not matched to a gene: 1. This chain's CDR3 is CATSEGLAGTYNEQFF. In DNA form, the CDR3 reads TGTGCCACCAGTGAGGGACTAGCGGGGACCTACAATGAGCAGTTCTTC.

This chain joins TRBV12-5 and TRBJ2-1; 12 nucleotides match TRBD2. The CDR3 totals 15 residues. CDR1 and CDR2 from the germline V gene are LGHNT and FRNRAP. The J segment lost 15 bases and the V segment lost 1 base, leaving 10 bases of the junction unmatched. CDR3: CASGLGLAGGVDRFF. In nucleotides, the CDR3 is TGTGCTAGTGGTTTGGGCCTAGCGGGAGGGGTTGATAGGTTCTTC.

This sequence joins TRBV15 and TRBJ2-3; tentative D call: TRBD1 (6 bases). The CDR3 spans 17 residues. Germline V CDR1 and CDR2: LNHNV, YYDKDF (reference sequence). Deletions cut 2 bases from V and 1 base from J, with 16 bases between. In DNA, the CDR3 is TGTGCCACCAGCAGAAGGGTCAGGGGATACGGCACAGATACGCAGTATTTT. It translates to CATSRRVRGYGTDTQYF.

This clone was counted only a few times. The gene calls are TRBV5-1 and TRBJ2-7; maybe TRBD2 (6 bases). CDR1 is SGHRS and CDR2 is YFSETQ in the germline V gene. The CDR3 length is 13 residues. Trimming stripped 4 bases from V and 7 bases from J, with 15 bases between. DNA for the CDR3: TGCGCCAGCAGCGGGCCCGGAGGGGCTGAGCAGTACTTC. Its translation is CASSGPGGAEQYF.

The genes are TRBV7-9 and TRBJ2-7; no reliable D call. Germline V lookup: CDR1 SEHNR, CDR2 FQNEAQ (reference sequence). The CDR3 runs 11 residues. Trimming stripped 5 bases from V and 4 bases from J, with 6 bases between. CDR3 DNA sequence: TGTGCCAGCAGCCGAGAATACGAGCAGTACTTC. Translating it yields CASSREYEQYF.

This rearrangement joins TRBV5-1 to TRBJ1-4; the D is unclear. The CDR3 has 13 residues. V lost 4 bases and J lost 8, with 12 bases in between. In germline, CDR1 is SGHRS, CDR2 YFSETQ. CDR3 in amino acids: CASSPAAGEKLFF. CDR3 nucleotide sequence: TGCGCCAGCAGCCCCGCGGCAGGCGAAAAACTGTTTTTT.

This clone was seen a single time. The V call is TRBV6-5, the J call TRBJ2-7; D gene unclear. The CDR3 length is 13 residues. Trimming cost V 7 bases and J 1 base, with 11 bases left between them. Germline V gene data show CDR1 as MNHEY and CDR2 as SVGAGI. Here the CDR3 DNA reads TGTGCCAGCATAGTGGGCCCGTCCTACGAGCAGTACTTC. This encodes CASIVGPSYEQYF.

The chain links TRBV27 to TRBJ2-1, with TRBD2 matching over 13 bases. The CDR3 runs 15 residues. Germline assignment: CDR1 MNHEY and CDR2 SMNVEV (reference sequence). V lost 4 bases to trimming and J lost 8 bases; unmatched junction nucleotides: 5. In DNA, the CDR3 is TGTGCCAGCAGTTCCGGGACTAGCGGGAATCATGAGCAGTTCTTC. Amino acid sequence: CASSSGTSGNHEQFF.

The J gene is TRBJ1-6, the V gene TRBV6-2 or TRBV6-3, with D tentatively TRBD1 (6 bases). Germline CDR1 reads MNHEY; CDR2 reads SVGEGT. The CDR3 is made up of 14 amino acids. V lost 2 bases and J lost 9, with 11 bases in between. CDR3: CASSYGTRSSPLHF. The CDR3 DNA reads as TGTGCCAGCAGTTACGGGACACGCTCTTCACCCCTCCACTTT.

The V call is TRBV6-5, the J call TRBJ1-5; TRBD1 is a possible D gene (5 bases). The CDR3 spans 15 residues. CDR1 and CDR2 from the germline V gene are MNHEY and SVGAGI. Between the trimmed V and J ends, which lost 6 bases and 4 bases, there was a span of 16 bases. The CDR3 loop is CASSPQPGGNQPQHF. CDR3 in DNA: TGTGCCAGCAGCCCCCAGCCGGGGGGGAATCAGCCCCAGCATTTT.

The chain is built from TRBV7-8 and TRBJ1-2; possibly TRBD1 for D (5 bases). V gave up 7 bases and J gave up 3 bases, with 12 bases separating them. CDR1 and CDR2 (germline): SGHVS, FQNEAQ. The CDR3 is 13 amino acids. The CDR3 nucleotides read TGTGCCAGCACTCCAGGGACGGACTATGGCTACACCTTC. This sequence encodes CASTPGTDYGYTF.

The rearrangement links TRBV5-5 to TRBJ1-3; D gene unclear. The V gene's germline CDR1 is SGHKS and CDR2 YYEKEE (reference sequence). With 0 bases removed from V and 0 bases from J, the gap between germline ends came to 10 bases. The CDR3 has 16 residues. The DNA for the CDR3 is TGTGCCAGCAGCTTGGTTGGACTCTTCTCTGGAAACACCATATATTTT. Protein product: CASSLVGLFSGNTIYF.

CDR3 in amino acids: CASRPGPNDSPLHF. The CDR3 DNA sequence: TGTGCCAGCAGGCCGGGACCCAATGATTCACCCCTCCACTTT. The J gene is TRBJ1-6, the V gene TRBV2, with D possibly TRBD1 on 5 matching bases. Looked up from germline, CDR1 is SNHLY and CDR2 is FYNNEI. The CDR3 covers 14 residues. V was clipped by 6 bases and J by 8 bases, with 14 bases between them.

The gene calls are TRBV6-2 or TRBV6-3 and TRBJ2-1; D might be TRBD1 (5 bases). In germline, CDR1 is MNHEY, CDR2 SVGEGT. The ends were cut back, 2 bases at V and 8 bases at J, with 16 bases in the middle. The CDR3 consists of 15 residues. The CDR3 region has the DNA TGTGCCAGCAGTTACGGCGGCCACCAGGGCGATGAGCAGTTCTTC. It is translated as CASSYGGHQGDEQFF.

This chain joins TRBV3-1 (or the pseudogene TRBV3-2) and TRBJ1-5; D unresolved. Germline loops: CDR1 LGHDT, CDR2 YNNKEL (reference sequence). Trimming left V 1 base short and J 7 bases short, with 11 bases between. The CDR3 is made up of 14 amino acids. The chain's CDR3 is CASSQGGRGQPQHF. The CDR3, as DNA: TGTGCCAGCAGCCAAGGAGGACGAGGCCAGCCCCAGCATTTT.

This clone was recorded a few times. V is TRBV20-1 and J is TRBJ2-3; TRBD2 might be the D (5 bases). CDR1 is DFQATT and CDR2 is SNEGSKA in the germline V gene (reference sequence). The CDR3 spans 13 residues. Trimming pared 3 bases from V and 2 bases from J, leaving 9 bases between. CDR3 DNA: TGCAGTGCTAGTTTACTAGTCACAGATACGCAGTATTTT. It yields the protein CSASLLVTDTQYF.

This rearrangement joins TRBV28 to TRBJ2-7; D not resolved. The germline CDR1 and CDR2 sequences are MDHEN and SYDVKM. Trimming shortened V by 2 bases and J by 1 base, and 9 bases separated the two germline ends. There are 14 residues in the CDR3. The CDR3 here is CASSLGIFSYEQYF. CDR3 nucleotide sequence: TGTGCCAGCAGTTTAGGTATTTTTTCCTACGAGCAGTACTTC.

The chain combines TRBV29-1 with TRBJ2-2; a weak D match, TRBD1 (6 bases). The V end lost 7 bases, the J end lost 6 bases, and 15 bases lay between the germline ends. Germline V CDR1 and CDR2: SQVTM, ANQGSEA. CDR3 length: 13 residues. The CDR3 region is CSAQGGVPGELFF. The DNA of the CDR3 is TGCAGCGCCCAAGGGGGAGTCCCCGGGGAGCTGTTTTTT.

This clone has only one observation. V is TRBV4-2 and J is TRBJ2-2; 8 nucleotides line up with TRBD2. The trim removed 3 bases at V and 7 bases at J, leaving 7 bases unmatched. Germline V gives CDR1 LGHNA, CDR2 YNFKEQ. This CDR3 is built from 15 residues. For the CDR3, the DNA is TGTGCCAGCAGCCAGGCTAGCGGGTTGGGCGGGGAGCTGTTTTTT. It is translated as CASSQASGLGGELFF.

The CDR3 spells CASSLTAPPSGTDTQYF. CDR3 coding DNA: TGTGCCAGCAGCCTTACGGCCCCACCTAGCGGTACAGATACGCAGTATTTT. The J gene is TRBJ2-3, the V gene TRBV3-1 (or the pseudogene TRBV3-2); TRBD2 matches 7 bases. The germline V gene has CDR1 LGHDT and CDR2 YNNKEL (reference sequence). The V segment lost 4 bases and the J segment 3 bases; nucleotides outside the gene matches: 13. The CDR3 consists of 17 residues.